This section outlines one TCR beta chain sequence together with its context. No antigen is known for it. The sample comes from a study of tissue T cells after allogeneic stem cell transplantation. Study results and limitations: Which tissue TCRs were alloreactive or antigen-specific was not determined. Some clones might be persisting host cells.

Deletions cut 4 bases from V and 3 bases from J, with 13 bases between. There are 14 residues in the CDR3. Germline CDR1 MNHEY, CDR2 SVGAGI. TCRdb's copy holds only in-frame clones and misses some; the assay was immunoSEQ multiplex PCR. Among 20,000 to 30,000 clones, about 73% were seen once, and the ten largest hold less than 8.5%. The receptor's source is a female donor aged 60 or older with lung cancer. The rearrangement uses TRBV6-5 and TRBJ2-7; D call uncertain. Sequencing was performed on tissue from the ileum, taken at autopsy. The CDR3 reads CASSSNPPLYEQYF. The CDR3 bases are TGTGCCAGCAGTTCCAACCCCCCCCTCTACGAGCAGTACTTC.